The 6 T cell receptor beta chains given below trace back to one sample, sequenced in a study of blood T cell repertoires in COVID-19. Clones were sequenced by immunoSEQ multiplex PCR, and TCRdb holds only the in-frame ones, with some missing. Of more than 200,000 clones listed, around 84% were seen once; the top ten hold 4.4%. The sequenced sample was peripheral blood. These TCRs come from a man aged 45 to 65 with acute or convalescent COVID-19.

For this clone: No conserved phenylalanine or tryptophan ends this CDR3, so it is likely a read error. This chain connects TRBV7-2 to TRBJ1-2, with D possibly being TRBD1 (6 bases). The CDR3 is 14 residues long. Trimming left V 5 bases short and J 4 bases short, with 14 bases between. Germline CDR1 SGHTA, CDR2 FQGNSA. The CDR3 coding sequence is TGTGCCAGCAGCCCAATGACAGGTCTCTATGGCTACACCTCC. It codes for CASSPMTGLYGYTS.

This clone came up a few times. The CDR3 DNA follows: TGTGCCAGTAGTTTCCAAGAGAATGAGCAGTTCTTC. This translates into CASSFQENEQFF. The rearrangement uses TRBV19 and TRBJ2-1; the D is unclear. This CDR3 comprises 12 residues. CDR1 LNHDA and CDR2 SQIVND come from the germline V gene (reference sequence). Trimming stripped 5 bases from V and 7 bases from J, with 9 bases between.

This chain joins TRBV27 and TRBJ2-2; D is possibly TRBD2 (6 bases). Germline CDR1 and CDR2: MNHEY and SMNVEV (reference sequence). The CDR3 sequence is 16 residues long. Trimming shortened V by 2 bases and J by 4 bases, and 14 bases separated the two germline ends. The CDR3 spells CASSLKGLGPTGELFF. The CDR3 bases are TGTGCCAGCAGTTTAAAGGGACTTGGGCCCACCGGGGAGCTGTTTTTT.

This chain joins TRBV11-3 and TRBJ2-5, with 7 nucleotides matching TRBD1. V lost 9 bases to trimming and J lost 5 bases; unmatched junction nucleotides: 9. The CDR3 is made up of 13 amino acids. Germline V lookup: CDR1 SGHNT, CDR2 YENEEA. The CDR3 DNA reads TGTGCCAGTTCGACAGGGATCAGGGAGACCCAGTACTTC. Translation: CASSTGIRETQYF.

This sequence joins TRBV6-2 or TRBV6-3 and TRBJ1-1, with D perhaps matching TRBD1 (5 bases). The CDR3 has 14 amino acids. Looked up from germline, CDR1 is MNHEY and CDR2 is SVGEGT. V dropped 2 bases and J dropped 0 bases, with 7 bases sitting between them. Here the CDR3 DNA reads TGTGCCAGCAGTTACGGACACCTGAACACTGAAGCTTTCTTT. It translates to CASSYGHLNTEAFF.

The rearrangement links TRBV14 to TRBJ2-5, with 9 bases that match TRBD2. The CDR3 spans 15 residues. V trimming: 1 base; J trimming: 4 bases; junction bases outside the gene matches: 4. The V gene's germline CDR1 is SGHDN and CDR2 FVKESK. CDR3 sequence (DNA): TGTGCCAGCAGCCAAGCACTAGCGGGCCGAGAGACCCAGTACTTC. Its protein product is CASSQALAGRETQYF.